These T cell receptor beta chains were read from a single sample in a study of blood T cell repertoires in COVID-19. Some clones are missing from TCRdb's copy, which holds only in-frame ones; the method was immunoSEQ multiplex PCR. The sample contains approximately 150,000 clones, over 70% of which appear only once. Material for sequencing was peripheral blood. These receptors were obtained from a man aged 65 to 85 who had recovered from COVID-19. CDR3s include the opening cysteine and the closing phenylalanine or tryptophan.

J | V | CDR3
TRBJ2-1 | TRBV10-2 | CASRLTGGTYNEQFF
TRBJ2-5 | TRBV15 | CATSSHLSRVQVETQYF
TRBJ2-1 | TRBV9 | CASSVGLAGDLRNEQFF
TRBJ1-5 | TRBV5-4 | CASSFNPGDNQPQHF
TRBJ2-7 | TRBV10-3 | CAISEIITSGAYEQYF
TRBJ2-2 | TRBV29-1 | CSVQGVPNTGELFF
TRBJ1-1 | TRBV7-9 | CASSQARQTNTEAFF
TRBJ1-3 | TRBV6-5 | CASSNRQGIDTIYF
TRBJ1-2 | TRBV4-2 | CASSQTGGDYGYTF
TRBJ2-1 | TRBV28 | CASSLPYNEQFF
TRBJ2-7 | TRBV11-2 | CASSLPLQVSYEQYF
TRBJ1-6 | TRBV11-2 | CASSRGGVYSPLHF
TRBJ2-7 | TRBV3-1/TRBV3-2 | CATQPALAPYEQYF
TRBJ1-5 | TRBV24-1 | CATSDGGVGQPQHF
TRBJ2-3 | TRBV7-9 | CASGLGGDTQYF
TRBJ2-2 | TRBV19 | CASTPTSSSGELFF
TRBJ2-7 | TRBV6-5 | CASRPGLASYEQYF